These T cell receptor beta chains were read from a single sample in a study of cytomegalovirus exposure and HLA in healthy donors. Measured with immunoSEQ multiplex PCR; TCRdb has only the in-frame clones, and not every one. The table includes some 190,000 clones, around 76% detected once. Sample: PBMCs. These TCRs come from a woman between 25 and 40 years old in good health and CMV-seropositive. CDR3s leave out the opening cysteine and the closing phenylalanine or tryptophan.

CDR3aa: ASSLGILWTDYEQY
v_gene: TRBV4-1

CDR3aa: ASSRSGTGGTIYPSEQY
v_gene: TRBV27

CDR3aa: ASRRGGSDYGYT
v_gene: TRBV6-5

CDR3aa: ASSYQGPYNSPLH
v_gene: TRBV6-5

CDR3aa: ASSLGLAGGRGKTQY
v_gene: TRBV7-2

CDR3aa: ATHAGQTYEQY
v_gene: TRBV10-3

CDR3aa: ASSQDRVGNQPQH
v_gene: TRBV4-2

CDR3aa: ASHTGRGEKLF
v_gene: TRBV6-5

CDR3aa: ASSTGSYNSPLH
v_gene: TRBV5-1

CDR3aa: ASSSRQGVNTDTQY
v_gene: TRBV27

CDR3aa: ASISLGEQY
v_gene: TRBV28

CDR3aa: ASSISQQETQY
v_gene: TRBV19

CDR3aa: ASSREGTPYEQY
v_gene: TRBV9